The 30 T cell receptor beta chains in this list originate from one sample, sequenced in a study of T cells in Graves' hyperthyroidism and ophthalmopathy. Researchers amplified the TCR beta CDR3 regions from RNA transcripts. When the TCR CDR3 underwent first-round RT-PCR, the HTBI primer set was used. TCRdb re-analysed the multiplex PCR reads in MiXCR, keeping a single row per CDR3 protein. This table has some 560,000 distinct CDR3 sequences, 15% to 19% appearing once. Material: blood. The source is a woman in her 30s with Graves' hyperthyroidism.

The chain uses TRBV6-5 and TRBJ2-7; D gene unclear. CDR1 and CDR2 (germline): MNHEY, SVGAGI. The CDR3 is 15 residues long. Between the trimmed V and J ends, which lost 2 bases and 0 bases, there was a span of 11 bases. CDR3 bases: TGTGCCAGCAGTTACCTGGGTGAGAGCTCCTACGAGCAGTACTTC. Translating gives CASSYLGESSYEQYF.

This clonotype was found many times. V is TRBV10-3 and J is TRBJ1-2; TRBD1 matches at 8 bases. Germline V gene lookup returns CDR1 ENHRY and CDR2 SYGVKD. The V segment lost 6 bases and the J segment 4 bases; nucleotides outside the gene matches: 4. CDR3 length: 13 amino acids. CDR3 coding DNA: TGTGCCATCAGAGGACAGGGTAGCTATGGCTACACCTTC. This codes for CAIRGQGSYGYTF.

This clonotype came up a few times. The chain uses TRBV12-3 or TRBV12-4 and TRBJ2-1, with TRBD1 matching 11 bases. The CDR3 extends over 17 amino acids. J gave up 7 bases and V 6 bases, and 14 bases lay outside the gene matches. The CDR3: CASSPGQGAMGPNEQFF. The CDR3 nucleotides are TGTGCCAGCAGCCCCGGACAGGGGGCCATGGGGCCTAATGAGCAGTTCTTC.

V and J are TRBV7-2 and TRBJ2-2; D is possibly TRBD1 (6 bases). The V end lost 6 bases, the J end lost 6 bases, and 14 bases lay between the germline ends. The CDR3 loop spans 14 amino acids. Germline V gives CDR1 SGHTA, CDR2 FQGNSA. The CDR3 DNA sequence: TGTGCCAGCAGTCCGGGACACACTCCCGGGGAGCTGTTTTTT. It codes for CASSPGHTPGELFF.

This clonotype has ten or more counts. The V call is TRBV4-3, the J call TRBJ1-2; D is uncertain. V lost 1 base to trimming and J lost 5 bases, with 8 bases between them. This CDR3 has 13 amino acids. Germline CDR1 is LGHNA and CDR2 is YSLEER. CDR3 nucleotide sequence: TGCGCCAGCAGCCAAGGTTTTGGGTATGGCTACACCTTC. This codes for CASSQGFGYGYTF.

This clonotype was picked up many times. The genes are TRBV3-1 and TRBJ1-1; 9 positions agree with TRBD1. Trimming removed 6 bases from V and 1 base from J; junction bases left unmatched: 12. Germline lookup yields CDR1 LGHDT and CDR2 YNNKEL (reference sequence). The CDR3 extends over 17 amino acids. The CDR3 is CASSPLTGTGKNTEAFF. The CDR3 DNA reads TGTGCCAGCAGTCCTCTCACGGGGACAGGGAAGAACACTGAAGCTTTCTTT.

The CDR3 DNA reads as TGTGCCAGCAGCGGAGCGGGAGGCTTCGGGGAGCTGTTTTTT. Translation: CASSGAGGFGELFF. The V and J genes are TRBV7-2 and TRBJ2-2; TRBD2 aligns across 9 bases. This CDR3 has 14 amino acids. Losses at the gene ends were 5 bases for V and 7 bases for J; bases not matched to a gene: 5. Germline V gives CDR1 SGHTA, CDR2 FQGNSA.

This clonotype appeared many times. The V gene is TRBV5-1, the J gene TRBJ1-5, with no clear D. V lost 0 bases to trimming and J lost 6 bases, with 7 bases between them. The CDR3 contains 13 residues. CDR1 is SGHRS and CDR2 is YFSETQ in the germline V gene. In nucleotides, the CDR3 is TGCGCCAGCAGCTTGGCTGGGCTTCAGCCCCAGCATTTT. The encoded protein is CASSLAGLQPQHF.

This clonotype occurred many times. V usage is TRBV12-3 or TRBV12-4 and J usage is TRBJ1-5; 9 bases align to TRBD1. Losses at the gene ends were 5 bases for V and 3 bases for J; bases not matched to a gene: 5. The CDR3 totals 15 residues. CDR3 residues: CASSPTGGNNQPQHF. The CDR3 DNA reads TGTGCCAGCAGTCCGACAGGGGGAAACAATCAGCCCCAGCATTTT.

The chain carries TRBV7-9 and TRBJ2-4; the D call may be TRBD1 or TRBD2 (5 bases each). The ends were cut back, 8 bases at V and 10 bases at J, with 27 bases in the middle. This CDR3 has 16 amino acids. CDR1 and CDR2 (germline): SEHNR, FQNEAQ (reference sequence). CDR3 DNA: TGTGCCAGCGGCCAAGATCCAGGGACCGGAGATGAAATTCAGTACTTC. It yields the protein CASGQDPGTGDEIQYF. The full variable domain, in which reference TRBV7-9 and TRBJ2-4 provide the parts outside the CDR3, is DTGVSQNPRHKITKRGQNVTFRCDPISEHNRLYWYRQTLGQGPEFLTYFQNEAQLEKSRLLSDRFSAERPKGSFSTLEIQRTEQGDSAMYLCASGQDPGTGDEIQYFGAGTRLSVL.

This clonotype was detected many times. The chain is built from TRBV5-1 and TRBJ2-1; the D is unclear. The V and J ends lost 2 bases and 9 bases respectively, with 12 bases between them. The CDR3 totals 13 residues. CDR1 and CDR2 (germline): SGHRS, YFSETQ. The CDR3 reads CASSFTQVGEQFF. The CDR3, as DNA: TGCGCCAGCAGCTTCACACAAGTGGGTGAGCAGTTCTTC.

This clonotype occurred many times. The genes are TRBV6-1 and TRBJ1-6; D is ambiguous. Germline V gives CDR1 MNHNS, CDR2 SASEGT. This CDR3 comprises 14 residues. V gave up 5 bases and J gave up 6 bases, with 11 bases separating them. The CDR3 DNA is TGTGCCAGCAGTTTGGGTCCGGGTAATTCACCCCTCCACTTT. Residues: CASSLGPGNSPLHF.

Remarks on this clonotype: This may be a read error: a much more frequent sequence differs by one nucleotide. This chain uses TRBV27 with TRBJ2-1, with TRBD2 matching 11 bases. There are 17 residues in the CDR3. Germline loops: CDR1 MNHEY, CDR2 SMNVEV (reference sequence). CDR3: CPSSRLIAGGLWDEQFF. The CDR3 DNA sequence: TGTCCCAGCAGTCGCCTCATAGCGGGAGGGCTGTGGGATGAGCAGTTCTTC.

This clonotype has a handful of counts. V is TRBV7-2 and J is TRBJ1-6; a possible D gene is TRBD1 (5 bases). CDR3 length: 13 amino acids. V was clipped by 6 bases and J by 6 bases, with 9 bases between them. From germline, CDR1 is SGHTA and CDR2 FQGNSA. CDR3 bases: TGTGCCAGCAGTGGGACGTTTAATTCACCCCTCCACTTT. Translation gives CASSGTFNSPLHF.

There are many counts of this clonotype. The J gene is TRBJ1-2, the V gene TRBV20-1; 11 nucleotides align to TRBD1. This CDR3 region has 13 residues. Trimming removed 5 bases from V and 4 bases from J; junction bases left unmatched: 3. Germline CDR1 and CDR2: DFQATT and SNEGSKA (reference sequence). This CDR3 is CSAGTGGVYGYTF. DNA for the CDR3: TGCAGTGCTGGGACAGGGGGTGTCTATGGCTACACCTTC.

At least ten counts were recorded for this clonotype. This chain uses TRBV29-1 with TRBJ2-5; 7 nucleotides match TRBD1. There are 15 residues in the CDR3. CDR1 and CDR2 from the germline V gene are SQVTM and ANQGSEA. V lost 1 base and J lost 5; bases outside the gene matches: 10. CDR3 residues: CSVEGDRALRETQYF. CDR3 sequence (DNA): TGCAGCGTTGAAGGCGACAGGGCCCTCCGGGAGACCCAGTACTTC.

The sample holds many counts of this clonotype. The chain uses TRBV11-2 and TRBJ2-1, with 10 bases fitting TRBD2. Trimming cost V 4 bases and J 4 bases; bases outside gene matches: 7. The CDR3 is 16 residues long. The germline V gene has CDR1 SGHAT and CDR2 FQNNGV. DNA for the CDR3: TGTGCCAGCAGCTGGGCCGGGACTAGCGCTTACAATGAGCAGTTCTTC. Protein: CASSWAGTSAYNEQFF.

This clonotype was observed at least ten times. The rearrangement joins TRBV12-3 or TRBV12-4 to TRBJ2-7; 11 nucleotides line up with TRBD2. J was trimmed by 3 bases and V by 4 bases; bases with no gene match: 2. The CDR3 contains 14 residues. CDR3 bases: TGTGCCAGCAGTTCAACTAGCGGGAGCTACGAGCAGTACTTC. It specifies CASSSTSGSYEQYF.

This clonotype appeared a few times. This sequence joins TRBV29-1 and TRBJ1-5; no firm D call. The CDR3 extends over 12 amino acids. Per the germline V gene, CDR1 is SQVTM and CDR2 is ANQGSEA. The V and J ends lost 7 bases and 8 bases respectively, with 15 bases between them. CDR3 DNA sequence: TGCAGCGCATCCTATTACGGTGAGCCCCAGCATTTT. Protein sequence: CSASYYGEPQHF.

This clonotype was counted between two and nine times. The chain carries TRBV19 and TRBJ2-2, with D possibly TRBD1 on 5 matching bases. V was clipped by 7 bases and J by 2 bases, with 11 bases between them. Germline CDR1 reads LNHDA; CDR2 reads SQIVND (reference sequence). The CDR3 sequence is 14 residues long. CDR3 DNA sequence: TGTGCCAGTATGGCGACAGCTAACACCGGGGAGCTGTTTTTT. This gives the protein CASMATANTGELFF.

This clonotype has just a few counts. The rearrangement uses TRBV11-3 and TRBJ2-3; D is tentatively TRBD1 or TRBD2 (5 bases each). Germline values: CDR1 SGHNT, CDR2 YENEEA. There are 16 residues in the CDR3. Trimming cost V 5 bases and J 4 bases, with 19 bases left between them. CDR3 residues: CASSNRGLQGADTQYF. CDR3 nucleotide sequence: TGTGCCAGCAGCAACCGCGGGCTCCAGGGAGCAGATACGCAGTATTTT.

This clonotype was seen more than once but under ten times. CDR3 sequence: CASSVATGGTYEQYF. The DNA of the CDR3 is TGTGCCAGCAGCGTAGCTACGGGGGGGACCTACGAGCAGTACTTC. The chain recombines TRBV9 with TRBJ2-7, with 8 bases lining up with TRBD2. This CDR3 region has 15 residues. J lost 2 bases, V lost 0 bases, and 4 bases had no gene match. The V gene's germline CDR1 is SGDLS and CDR2 YYNGEE.

This clonotype was detected many times. The chain combines TRBV12-3 or TRBV12-4 with TRBJ1-5; the match to TRBD1 covers 10 bases. The CDR3 spans 18 residues. The J segment lost 1 base and the V segment lost 5 bases, leaving 11 bases of the junction unmatched. This CDR3 reads CASSLGTGVSWSNQPQHF. CDR3 sequence (DNA): TGTGCCAGCAGTCTCGGGACAGGGGTTTCTTGGAGCAATCAGCCCCAGCATTTT.

This clonotype has ten or more counts. This chain links TRBV20-1 with TRBJ2-7; 13 bases fit TRBD2. Per germline, CDR1 DFQATT and CDR2 SNEGSKA (reference sequence). Trimming at V came to 6 bases and at J to 6 bases, leaving 8 bases not matched to a gene. The CDR3 has 14 residues. The CDR3 here is CSAGTSGNTFEQYF. CDR3 bases: TGCAGTGCCGGGACTAGCGGGAATACGTTCGAGCAGTACTTC.

As to this clonotype: A much larger clone differs from this one at a single base, so this may be a read error. The chain carries TRBV6-1 and TRBJ2-1, with D perhaps TRBD2 (6 bases). Germline CDR1 MNHNS, CDR2 SASEGT. There are 16 residues in the CDR3. Deletions cut 10 bases from V and 0 bases from J, with 19 bases between. The CDR3 DNA is TGTGCCACCAGAGGGGCGGGGTTCGACTCCTACAATGAGCAGTTCTTC. This codes for CATRGAGFDSYNEQFF.

This chain links TRBV7-2 with TRBJ2-5; 8 bases align to TRBD1. The CDR3 length is 15 residues. Looked up from germline, CDR1 is SGHTA and CDR2 is FQGNSA. V was clipped by 5 bases and J by 2 bases; unmatched bases: 7. CDR3 bases: TGTGCCAGCAGCCCCTTAGGGACAGGACAAGAGACCCAGTACTTC. This translates into CASSPLGTGQETQYF.

To note about this clonotype: Germline and junction disagree at one end, which may indicate a read error. This rearrangement joins TRBV12-3 or TRBV12-4 to TRBJ2-5; TRBD2 matches 7 bases. The CDR3 sequence is 15 residues long. CDR3 sequence reads: CASSLSSGGTGTQHF. The CDR3 region has the DNA TGTGCCAGCAGCTTGAGTTCCGGGGGGACGGGGACCCAGCACTTC.

Ten or more counts support this clonotype. The J gene is TRBJ1-5, the V gene TRBV5-5; D is possibly TRBD1 (5 bases). V lost 2 bases and J 3 bases, leaving 12 bases between the germline ends. The germline V gene encodes CDR1 SGHKS and CDR2 YYEKEE (reference sequence). The CDR3 sequence is 15 residues long. CDR3 loop: CASSFRETVNQPQHF. CDR3 coding DNA: TGTGCCAGCAGCTTTCGTGAGACAGTCAATCAGCCCCAGCATTTT.

The V call is TRBV3-1, the J call TRBJ1-2, with 7 bases that match TRBD1. This CDR3 contains 16 residues. V was clipped by 5 bases and J by 0 bases; unmatched bases: 9. The germline gives CDR1 LGHDT, CDR2 YNNKEL (reference sequence). The CDR3: CASSTQTGKTNYGYTF. The DNA for the CDR3 is TGTGCCAGCAGCACCCAGACAGGGAAAACTAACTATGGCTACACCTTC. Full variable domain (outside the CDR3, taken from reference TRBV3-1 and TRBJ1-2): DTAVSQTPKYLVTQMGNDKSIKCEQNLGHDTMYWYKQDSKKFLKIMFSYNNKELIINETVPNRFSPKSPDKAHLNLHINSLELGDSAVYFCASSTQTGKTNYGYTFGSGTRLTVV.

The chain links TRBV9 to TRBJ2-1; possible D gene TRBD2, 6 bases. Trimming removed 4 bases from V and 0 bases from J, with 20 bases in between. This CDR3 contains 18 residues. Germline-derived CDR1 and CDR2 are SGDLS and YYNGEE. The CDR3 is CASSPPTRDSLSYNEQFF. In DNA, the CDR3 is TGTGCCAGCAGCCCCCCAACCCGGGACTCCCTCTCCTACAATGAGCAGTTCTTC.